Given below is one TCR beta chain in context. This record belongs to a study of control samples from healthy donors and cancer patients. Germline V gene lookup returns CDR1 ENHRY and CDR2 SYGVKD. Trimming removed 10 bases from V and 7 bases from J; junction bases left unmatched: 11. There are 14 residues in the CDR3. Clones were sequenced by immunoSEQ multiplex PCR, and TCRdb holds only the in-frame ones, with some missing. In the table there are some 130,000 clones, 80% to 95% of which are singletons. The chain links TRBV10-3 to TRBJ2-1; TRBD1 agrees at 9 bases. What was sequenced was blood. This TCR was recovered from a woman in her 50s in good health. The CDR3 bases are TGTGCCACCGTTAGGACAGGGGCAGGTAATGAGCAGTTCTTC. Translated: CATVRTGAGNEQFF.